Listed below are T cell receptor beta chains from one sample, sequenced in a study of T cell responses to AZD1222 COVID-19 vaccine. The data were produced by immunoSEQ multiplex PCR, yet TCRdb's version contains in-frame clones alone and is incomplete. The data contain hundreds of thousands of clones, 85% to 95% of them seen just once; the ten biggest clones take up 0.5% to 0.7%. Specimen: peripheral blood, collected 28 days after the second AZD1222 dose. These receptors were taken from an adult who received the AZD1222 COVID-19 vaccine. Both conserved end residues are part of each CDR3. Each record gives: clone size, D gene, V gene, J gene, CDR3 DNA, CDR3 protein. A D gene is named only where the DNA matches it firmly. Size values are once, few and many counts, or a class for expanded clones, and some rows have none.

abundance: .
d_gene: TRBD2
v_gene: TRBV3-1/TRBV3-2
j_gene: TRBJ2-3
CDR3nt: TGTGCCAGCAGCCCACGACTAGCCGGCTCCACAGATACGCAGTATTTT
CDR3aa: CASSPRLAGSTDTQYF

abundance: .
d_gene: .
v_gene: TRBV6-6
j_gene: TRBJ1-5
CDR3nt: TGTGCCAGCAGTTTAGGACGGTCTTCGAGCAATCAGCCCCAGCATTTT
CDR3aa: CASSLGRSSSNQPQHF

abundance: .
d_gene: TRBD1
v_gene: TRBV6-5
j_gene: TRBJ1-4
CDR3nt: TGTGCCAGCAGCACCCAGCGGCTACAGGGGGAAAAACTGTTTTTT
CDR3aa: CASSTQRLQGEKLFF

abundance: .
d_gene: TRBD1
v_gene: TRBV6-4
j_gene: TRBJ1-6
CDR3nt: TGTGCCAGCAGTAGGACAGGGGGAAGGGATTCACCCCTCCACTTT
CDR3aa: CASSRTGGRDSPLHF

abundance: .
d_gene: .
v_gene: TRBV7-6
j_gene: TRBJ1-1
CDR3nt: TGTGCCAGCAGCTTATCAAATAGGGTGGGGACTGAAGCTTTCTTT
CDR3aa: CASSLSNRVGTEAFF

abundance: .
d_gene: TRBD2
v_gene: TRBV11-2
j_gene: TRBJ2-1
CDR3nt: TGTGCCAGCAGCTTGTTTAGCGGGGAAGGGGAGCAGTTCTTC
CDR3aa: CASSLFSGEGEQFF

abundance: .
d_gene: .
v_gene: TRBV2
j_gene: TRBJ2-7
CDR3nt: TGTGCCAGCAGTGATGGGCGGCCACGACACGAGCAGTACTTC
CDR3aa: CASSDGRPRHEQYF

abundance: .
d_gene: .
v_gene: TRBV2
j_gene: TRBJ1-4
CDR3nt: TGTGCCAGCAGTGTGGAGGGGGCTAATGAAAAACTGTTTTTT
CDR3aa: CASSVEGANEKLFF

abundance: .
d_gene: .
v_gene: TRBV5-1
j_gene: TRBJ1-1
CDR3nt: TGCGCCAGCAGCTTGGACCCCTCCGGGACCGGGGACACTGAAGCTTTCTTT
CDR3aa: CASSLDPSGTGDTEAFF

abundance: .
d_gene: TRBD2
v_gene: TRBV19
j_gene: TRBJ2-2
CDR3nt: TGTGCCAGTAGTATAGTGGGGCTAGCGGAGAACACCGGGGAGCTGTTTTTT
CDR3aa: CASSIVGLAENTGELFF

abundance: .
d_gene: TRBD2
v_gene: TRBV5-1
j_gene: TRBJ2-7
CDR3nt: TGCGCCAGCAGCTTAAGGCCAGGGGCCCGGGAGGGGTACTACGAGCAGTACTTC
CDR3aa: CASSLRPGAREGYYEQYF

abundance: .
d_gene: .
v_gene: TRBV29-1
j_gene: TRBJ2-3
CDR3nt: TGCAGCGTTCGTCGGGGGAGCACAGATACGCAGTATTTT
CDR3aa: CSVRRGSTDTQYF

abundance: once
d_gene: .
v_gene: TRBV3-1/TRBV3-2
j_gene: TRBJ1-1
CDR3nt: TGTGCCAGCAGCCACCAAGGGGAGCGGACGCAAGCTTTCTTT
CDR3aa: CASSHQGERTQAFF

abundance: .
d_gene: TRBD1
v_gene: TRBV3-1/TRBV3-2
j_gene: TRBJ1-1
CDR3nt: TGTGCCAGCAGCCACTGGACAGGATTCACTGAAGCTTTCTTT
CDR3aa: CASSHWTGFTEAFF

abundance: .
d_gene: TRBD1
v_gene: TRBV9
j_gene: TRBJ2-1
CDR3nt: TGTGCCAGCAGCGATCGTGGGGACAGCCACAATGAGCAGTTCTTC
CDR3aa: CASSDRGDSHNEQFF

abundance: .
d_gene: .
v_gene: TRBV29-1
j_gene: TRBJ2-7
CDR3nt: TGCAGCGTTGACTCCTGGGGCGAGCAGTACTTC
CDR3aa: CSVDSWGEQYF

abundance: .
d_gene: .
v_gene: TRBV19
j_gene: TRBJ2-7
CDR3nt: TGTGCCAGTAGTAACAGTGCGGAAGAGTACGAGCAGTACTTC
CDR3aa: CASSNSAEEYEQYF

abundance: .
d_gene: .
v_gene: TRBV11-3
j_gene: TRBJ1-4
CDR3nt: TGTGCCAGCAGCTTAGATCCGGGAAAGGGAACTAATGAAAAACTGTTTTTT
CDR3aa: CASSLDPGKGTNEKLFF

abundance: .
d_gene: TRBD1
v_gene: TRBV6-5
j_gene: TRBJ2-7
CDR3nt: TGTGCCAGCAGTTACGGACAGGGACCCTACGAGCAGTACTTC
CDR3aa: CASSYGQGPYEQYF

abundance: .
d_gene: TRBD1
v_gene: TRBV27
j_gene: TRBJ1-1
CDR3nt: TGTGCCAGCAGTTATCAGGGGGCGAGCACTGAAGCTTTCTTT
CDR3aa: CASSYQGASTEAFF

abundance: .
d_gene: TRBD2
v_gene: TRBV6-2/TRBV6-3
j_gene: TRBJ2-7
CDR3nt: TGTGCCAGCAGTTACTTCCGGACTAGCGGGTACGAGCAGTACTTC
CDR3aa: CASSYFRTSGYEQYF

abundance: .
d_gene: TRBD1
v_gene: TRBV3-1/TRBV3-2
j_gene: TRBJ2-1
CDR3nt: TGTGCCAGCAGCCGGGACAGGCCGTACAATGAGCAGTTCTTC
CDR3aa: CASSRDRPYNEQFF

abundance: .
d_gene: TRBD2
v_gene: TRBV29-1
j_gene: TRBJ2-3
CDR3nt: TGCAGCGTTGAACGTCCAGCGGGAGGTCGCACAGATACGCAGTATTTT
CDR3aa: CSVERPAGGRTDTQYF

abundance: .
d_gene: .
v_gene: TRBV7-3
j_gene: TRBJ2-3
CDR3nt: TGTGCCAGCAGCCGGAGGAACGGGGGCACAGATACGCAGTATTTT
CDR3aa: CASSRRNGGTDTQYF

abundance: .
d_gene: TRBD2
v_gene: TRBV13
j_gene: TRBJ2-7
CDR3nt: TGTGCCAGCAGCTCCAGCGGGAGCACCTACGAGCAGTACTTC
CDR3aa: CASSSSGSTYEQYF

abundance: .
d_gene: .
v_gene: TRBV14
j_gene: TRBJ2-2
CDR3nt: TGTGCCAGCAGCCACGCCAGGGGAACCGGGGAGCTGTTTTTT
CDR3aa: CASSHARGTGELFF

abundance: .
d_gene: TRBD2
v_gene: TRBV2
j_gene: TRBJ2-7
CDR3nt: TGTGCCAGCAGCGGACTGTCGGTTAGCGGGAGTGGCTACGAGCAGTACTTC
CDR3aa: CASSGLSVSGSGYEQYF

abundance: .
d_gene: .
v_gene: TRBV6-6
j_gene: TRBJ1-4
CDR3nt: TGTGCCAGCAGTCCCCCGGGACACCCAATTAGGGATGAAAAACTGTTTTTT
CDR3aa: CASSPPGHPIRDEKLFF

abundance: .
d_gene: TRBD1
v_gene: TRBV15
j_gene: TRBJ2-2
CDR3nt: TGTGCCACCACCAGACAGGGGCTGAACACCGGGGAGCTGTTTTTT
CDR3aa: CATTRQGLNTGELFF

abundance: .
d_gene: TRBD1
v_gene: TRBV27
j_gene: TRBJ1-1
CDR3nt: TGTGCCAGCAGCCCCGGACAGGGGCTGAACACTGAAGCTTTCTTT
CDR3aa: CASSPGQGLNTEAFF

abundance: .
d_gene: TRBD1
v_gene: TRBV15
j_gene: TRBJ1-2
CDR3nt: TGTGCCACCAGCAGAGATAAGGACAGGGGCTATGGCTACACCTTC
CDR3aa: CATSRDKDRGYGYTF

abundance: .
d_gene: TRBD2
v_gene: TRBV6-5
j_gene: TRBJ2-7
CDR3nt: TGTGCCAGCAGTTATCTGCTAGCGGTCCCTGGGGAGCAGTACTTC
CDR3aa: CASSYLLAVPGEQYF

abundance: .
d_gene: .
v_gene: TRBV20-1
j_gene: TRBJ1-2
CDR3nt: TGCAGTGCTAGTCGGCAGGCTCGAGGCTACACCTTC
CDR3aa: CSASRQARGYTF

abundance: .
d_gene: .
v_gene: TRBV5-4
j_gene: TRBJ2-7
CDR3nt: TGTGCCAGCAGCTTGGAAGGAATTGGGGAGCAGTACTTC
CDR3aa: CASSLEGIGEQYF

abundance: .
d_gene: TRBD2
v_gene: TRBV11-2
j_gene: TRBJ2-3
CDR3nt: TGTGCCAGCAGCTCCAGGACTAGCGGAAACACAGATACGCAGTATTTT
CDR3aa: CASSSRTSGNTDTQYF

abundance: .
d_gene: .
v_gene: TRBV2
j_gene: TRBJ1-4
CDR3nt: TGTGCCAGCGGAGGCGAAAAACTGTTTTTT
CDR3aa: CASGGEKLFF

abundance: .
d_gene: .
v_gene: TRBV9
j_gene: TRBJ2-2
CDR3nt: TGTGCCAGCAGCCCGAAAGGGGGGGGGACCACCGGGGAGCTGTTTTTT
CDR3aa: CASSPKGGGTTGELFF

abundance: few
d_gene: TRBD1
v_gene: TRBV2
j_gene: TRBJ2-7
CDR3nt: TGTGCCAGCAGTGACCAGGGGGCGGGCTACGAGCAGTACTTC
CDR3aa: CASSDQGAGYEQYF

abundance: few
d_gene: .
v_gene: TRBV5-1
j_gene: TRBJ1-2
CDR3nt: TGCGCCAGCAGCCTCGAAGGGTCCAACTATGGCTACACCTTC
CDR3aa: CASSLEGSNYGYTF

abundance: .
d_gene: .
v_gene: TRBV7-2
j_gene: TRBJ2-5
CDR3nt: TGTGCCAGCAGCTTATCACTAGCCGTAACAGAGACCCAGTACTTC
CDR3aa: CASSLSLAVTETQYF

abundance: .
d_gene: .
v_gene: TRBV10-3
j_gene: TRBJ2-5
CDR3nt: TGTGCCATCAGTGCTCGCGGCGGGACCCGCTCCGCAGAGACCCAGTACTTC
CDR3aa: CAISARGGTRSAETQYF

abundance: .
d_gene: TRBD2
v_gene: TRBV19
j_gene: TRBJ2-7
CDR3nt: TGTGCCAGTAGTATGGGAGGGTCATCCTACGAGCAGTACTTC
CDR3aa: CASSMGGSSYEQYF

abundance: .
d_gene: .
v_gene: TRBV5-3
j_gene: TRBJ1-2
CDR3nt: TGTGCCAGAAGCCCTTGTATGGGGGGGCCTGGCTACACCTTC
CDR3aa: CARSPCMGGPGYTF

abundance: .
d_gene: .
v_gene: TRBV9
j_gene: TRBJ2-2
CDR3nt: TGTGCCAGCAGCGTAGGGCACTCCAACACCGGGGAGCTGTTTTTT
CDR3aa: CASSVGHSNTGELFF